The rows below give T cell receptor beta chains drawn from one sample of a study of response to subunit inactivated influenza vaccine. TCRdb called the RT-PCR reads again in MiXCR, with one record for every CDR3 protein. The sample records hundreds of thousands of distinct CDR3 sequences, around 15% being singletons. The source material was PBMCs from blood, sampled 14 to 15 days before vaccination. Source of these receptors: a man aged 45-65 years who received an inactivated influenza vaccine. Each CDR3 is given with its conserved first and last residue. A D gene is named only where the DNA matches it firmly. Only some rows state a clone size, as once, few, many or a class for expanded clones.

cdr3_length	v_call	clone_size	j_call	d_call	cdr3_nt	cdr3_aa
16	TRBV12-3/TRBV12-4	NA	TRBJ2-2	NA	TGTGCCAGCAGTTTATTCAGGGGGGCGAACACCGGGGAGCTGTTTTTT	CASSLFRGANTGELFF
16	TRBV27	few	TRBJ2-7	TRBD1	TGTGCCAGCAGTTTATCAGGGACAGGGGGTTACTACGAGCAGTACTTC	CASSLSGTGGYYEQYF
15	TRBV5-1	few	TRBJ2-4	NA	TGCGCCAGCAGCTTGTCTACTGGACGCCCAAACATTCAGTACTTC	CASSLSTGRPNIQYF
16	TRBV27	NA	TRBJ2-2	TRBD2	TGTGCCAGCAGTTCCAGGACTAGCGGATACACCGGGGAGCTGTTTTTT	CASSSRTSGYTGELFF
15	TRBV7-2	NA	TRBJ1-1	NA	TGTGCCAGCAGCTTAGTTCCGGGGTGGGACACTGAAGCTTTCTTT	CASSLVPGWDTEAFF
13	TRBV6-1	NA	TRBJ2-5	TRBD2	TGTGCCAGCAGCCCGGGACTAGAGAAGACCCAGTACTTC	CASSPGLEKTQYF
16	TRBV25-1	NA	TRBJ2-3	TRBD2	TGTGCCAGCAGTGCTTCTAGCGGGAAGAGCACAGATACGCAGTATTTT	CASSASSGKSTDTQYF
16	TRBV12-3/TRBV12-4	few	TRBJ2-5	TRBD2	TGTGCCAGCAGTGAACCCCTACTAGCGGGGAGGGAGACCCAGTACTTC	CASSEPLLAGRETQYF
15	TRBV5-1	many	TRBJ1-2	TRBD1	TGCGCCAGCAGCTCTACGCCTCGGGACAGGGAAGGCTACACCTTC	CASSSTPRDREGYTF
12	TRBV20-1	NA	TRBJ2-1	NA	TGCAGTGTGAGGTCGGGAGTGAGTGAGCAGTTCTTC	CSVRSGVSEQFF
12	TRBV29-1	few	TRBJ2-3	NA	TGCAGCGTTGACCAATCCGGGAATACGCAGTATTTT	CSVDQSGNTQYF
16	TRBV7-2	few	TRBJ1-3	NA	TGTGCCAGCAGCTTAGTTGGCTCTTTGGCTGGAAACACCATATATTTT	CASSLVGSLAGNTIYF
19	TRBV28	NA	TRBJ2-5	TRBD2	TGTGCCAGCAGCCAGCCCGAACTAGCGGGAGCTCCTCATGGTTTGGCCCAGTACTTC	CASSQPELAGAPHGLAQYF
14	TRBV10-3	many	TRBJ2-2	NA	TGTGCCATCAGTGAGGGGATACCCACCGGGGAGCTGTTTTTT	CAISEGIPTGELFF
14	TRBV10-3	NA	TRBJ1-5	TRBD1	TGTGCCATCAGCAGGACAGGTACAGATCAGCCCCAGCATTTT	CAISRTGTDQPQHF
15	TRBV5-1	NA	TRBJ1-1	NA	TGCGCCAGCAGCCCTCTCGGTGGGGGACACACTGAAGCTTTCTTT	CASSPLGGGHTEAFF
15	TRBV27	few	TRBJ1-1	NA	TGTGCCAGCAGTGGGATCGCCCCACTAACTCGAGAAGCTTTCTTT	CASSGIAPLTREAFF
15	TRBV14	few	TRBJ2-2	NA	TGTGCCAGCAGCCAAGAAAGTACGCGCACCGGGGAGCTGTTTTTT	CASSQESTRTGELFF
14	TRBV27	few	TRBJ2-7	NA	TGTGCCAGCAGTTTACTAGGGGGGAACTACGAGCAGTACTTC	CASSLLGGNYEQYF
16	TRBV11-1	few	TRBJ2-7	NA	TGTGCCAGCACCCCGAATCAGGGCATCGGCTCCTACGAGCAGTACTTC	CASTPNQGIGSYEQYF
14	TRBV5-1	few	TRBJ1-1	TRBD1	TGCGCCAGCAGCTCACCGACAGGGGGCGTTGAAGCTTTCTTT	CASSSPTGGVEAFF
12	TRBV6-4	few	TRBJ1-1	NA	TGTGCCAGCGAGGGCAGGAACACTGAAGCTTTCTTT	CASEGRNTEAFF
15	TRBV10-3	many	TRBJ1-6	NA	TGTGCCATCAGTGAGTCGAGGTATTCCAATTCACCCCTCCACTTT	CAISESRYSNSPLHF
16	TRBV5-1	NA	TRBJ2-4	NA	TGCGCCAGCAGCTTGGGGGCAGGGGGGACCAAAAACATTCAGTACTTC	CASSLGAGGTKNIQYF
12	TRBV5-1	few	TRBJ1-6	NA	TGCGCCAGCAGCGATTCGGCCTCACCCCTCCACTTT	CASSDSASPLHF
14	TRBV5-1	many	TRBJ2-5	NA	TGCGCCAGCAGCCTTCAGACAGGTCAAGAGACCCAGTACTTC	CASSLQTGQETQYF
15	TRBV20-1	few	TRBJ2-2	TRBD2	TGCAGTGCTAGGGGGACTAGCGGGGGGCCGAGGGACCTGTTTTTT	CSARGTSGGPRDLFF
14	TRBV6-1	few	TRBJ2-5	TRBD2	TGTGCCAGCAGCCACGGACTAGCGGGAGAGACCCAGTACTTC	CASSHGLAGETQYF
15	TRBV29-1	few	TRBJ1-2	NA	TGCAGCGTTGAAGATGGCGCCGGGGGCACCTATGGCTACACCTTC	CSVEDGAGGTYGYTF
14	TRBV25-1	NA	TRBJ2-7	NA	TGTGCCAGCAGTTTTTACAGAGCCTCCTACGAGCAGTACTTC	CASSFYRASYEQYF
16	TRBV12-3/TRBV12-4	NA	TRBJ2-3	TRBD2	TGTGCCAGCAGTTTATGGGGGACTAGCGGGGGAGATACGCAGTATTTT	CASSLWGTSGGDTQYF
16	TRBV6-2/TRBV6-3	few	TRBJ2-3	TRBD1	TGTGCCAGCAGTTACGGTAGGGGGCTTCGGGCAGATACGCAGTATTTT	CASSYGRGLRADTQYF
16	TRBV4-1	few	TRBJ2-3	TRBD2	TGCGCCAGCAGCCCTAGCGGGGGGTACCCCACAGATACGCAGTATTTT	CASSPSGGYPTDTQYF
14	TRBV6-2/TRBV6-3	NA	TRBJ1-6	NA	TGTGCCAGCAGTTACTCGGACAGCAATTCACCCCTCCACTTT	CASSYSDSNSPLHF
13	TRBV12-3/TRBV12-4	NA	TRBJ2-5	NA	TGTGCCAGCACCTACCGCGGGGAAGAGACCCAGTACTTC	CASTYRGEETQYF
12	TRBV12-3/TRBV12-4	NA	TRBJ2-1	TRBD1	TGTGCCAGCAGGACAGGGGTCGGTGAGCAGTTCTTC	CASRTGVGEQFF
17	TRBV10-3	few	TRBJ2-5	TRBD2	TGTGCCATCAGTGCGGGACTAGCGGGAGGTGACGGGGAGACCCAGTACTTC	CAISAGLAGGDGETQYF
18	TRBV5-6	NA	TRBJ2-4	TRBD1	TGTGCCAGCAGCTTTGGACAGGACACCGTTTTAGCCAAAAACATTCAGTACTTC	CASSFGQDTVLAKNIQYF
13	TRBV29-1	few	TRBJ2-5	NA	TGCAGCGTTGGAGTGTCACCCCAAGAGACCCAGTACTTC	CSVGVSPQETQYF
17	TRBV10-3	NA	TRBJ1-5	NA	TGTGCCATCAGTGAGACCAGCGCCAGGCATAGCAATCAGCCCCAGCATTTT	CAISETSARHSNQPQHF
14	TRBV7-8	few	TRBJ2-7	NA	TGTGCCAGCAGCTTTGTCCGGGTCCCAGGCGAGCAGTACTTC	CASSFVRVPGEQYF
12	TRBV20-1	few	TRBJ2-1	NA	TGCAGTGCTAGAGGCCCAGCCGGTGAGCAGTTCTTC	CSARGPAGEQFF
13	TRBV11-2	NA	TRBJ2-7	NA	TGTGCCAGCAGCCTGTCCCGACCGAACGAGCAGTACTTC	CASSLSRPNEQYF
16	TRBV5-1	few	TRBJ2-2	TRBD2	TGCGCCAGCAGCTTGGTAGCTAGCGGTTACACCGGGGAGCTGTTTTTT	CASSLVASGYTGELFF